This T cell receptor (beta chain) came from a study of T-cell reconstitution after alpha-beta-depleted transplantation in children (TCRdb year 2016). Turning to the overall study: Using TCR repertoire profiling, the study quantitatively followed how T-cell immune reconstitution unfolded in children after TCRalphabeta/CD19-depleted allogeneic hematopoietic cell transplantation.

The receptor library was made with PCR. Sequencing relied on an Illumina HiSeq 2500. To normalize quantification of the TCRbeta repertoire, the TCR libraries were built with molecular barcoding that relied on unique molecular identifiers. The public sequencing data were trimmed at Q25 with fastp and processed into clonotypes with MiXCR by TCRdb, which kept only in-frame beta chains. Each record represents a unique CDR3 protein, reported with the most common genes and DNA among its rows. In this sample the table shows hundreds of thousands of distinct CDR3 sequences, about 16% of which occur a single time. Around 41% of the sample rests with the top ten. The treatment or condition label on this specimen signifies: allogeneic hematopoietic cell transplantation with graft depleted of TCRalphabeta T cells and CD19 B cells. Transplant recipients were children who received TCRalphabeta/CD19-depleted allogeneic hematopoietic cell grafts.

This clonotype was recorded at least ten times. Its antigen target is currently unknown. No clone much larger than this one lies a single base away; base qualities are absent. General conclusions and limits of the study: In some patients, the high TCRbeta diversity seen at day 60 was put down to recipient T cells and intrathymic progenitors that had survived conditioning. The frequencies of hyperexpanded clones fell over the following months, and after one year, T-cell counts and TCRbeta diversity were mostly attributed to newly produced T cells. The apparently early alphabetaT-cell count recovery about two months after transplant was reportedly dependent on only several hundred rapidly expanded clones derived from non-depleted graft cells.

The germline V gene provides CDR1 SGHDT and CDR2 YYEEEE. The germline ends are 14 bases apart after V is trimmed by 0 bases and J by 5 bases. The CDR3, from cysteine to phenylalanine, totals 15 residues. Just CDR3 DNA is preserved here, 45 bases in frame from base 1. The sample here was PBMCs, mostly from graft donor cells, taken 360 days after TCRalphabeta/CD19-depleted stem cell transplant. The chain joins TRBV5-6 to TRBJ2-5; no D segment can be confidently identified. This receptor was taken from a male patient aged 2 to 9 who had a stem cell transplant for acute lymphoblastic leukemia, so the T cells may come from the graft donor. At the DNA level, the sequence is TGTGCCAGCAGCTTGGGGTGGGTGACCTGGGAGACCCAGTACTTC. The translation is CASSLGWVTWETQYF.